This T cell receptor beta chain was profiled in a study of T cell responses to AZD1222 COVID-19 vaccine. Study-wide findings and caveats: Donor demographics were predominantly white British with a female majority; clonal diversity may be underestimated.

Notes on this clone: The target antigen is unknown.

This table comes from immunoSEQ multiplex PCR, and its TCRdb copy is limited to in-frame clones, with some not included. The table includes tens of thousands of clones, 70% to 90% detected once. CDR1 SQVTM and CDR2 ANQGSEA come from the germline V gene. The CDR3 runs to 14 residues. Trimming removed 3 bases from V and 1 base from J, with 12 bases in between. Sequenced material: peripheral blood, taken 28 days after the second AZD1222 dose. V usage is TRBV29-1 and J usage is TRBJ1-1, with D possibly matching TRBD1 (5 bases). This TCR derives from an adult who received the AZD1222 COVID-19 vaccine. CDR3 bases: TGCAGCGTTGATCCTCCTACAGGGAACACTGAAGCTTTCTTT. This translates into CSVDPPTGNTEAFF.